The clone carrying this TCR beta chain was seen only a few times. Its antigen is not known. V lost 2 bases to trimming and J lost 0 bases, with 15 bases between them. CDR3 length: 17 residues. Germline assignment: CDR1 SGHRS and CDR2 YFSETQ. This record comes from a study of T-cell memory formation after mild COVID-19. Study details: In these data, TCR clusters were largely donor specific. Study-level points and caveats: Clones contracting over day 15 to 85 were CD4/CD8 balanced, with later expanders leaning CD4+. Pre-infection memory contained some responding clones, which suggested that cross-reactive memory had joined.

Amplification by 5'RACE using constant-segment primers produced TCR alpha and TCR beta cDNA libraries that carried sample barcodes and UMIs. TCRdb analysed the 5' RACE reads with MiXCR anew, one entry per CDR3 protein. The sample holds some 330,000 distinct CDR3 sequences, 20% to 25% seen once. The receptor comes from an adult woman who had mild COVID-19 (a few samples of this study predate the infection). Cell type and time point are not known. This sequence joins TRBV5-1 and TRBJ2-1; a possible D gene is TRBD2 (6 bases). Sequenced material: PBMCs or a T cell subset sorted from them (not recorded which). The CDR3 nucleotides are TGCGCCAGCAGCTTTGGGGTGGGAGGCAGCTCCTACAATGAGCAGTTCTTC. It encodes CASSFGVGGSSYNEQFF.